These 18 T cell receptor beta chains originate from one sample sequenced in a study of cytomegalovirus exposure and HLA in healthy donors. Researchers ran the PCR with 60 Vbeta and 13 Jbeta primers. The protocol was immunoSEQ multiplex PCR, while the TCRdb copy is restricted to in-frame clones and leaves out a portion. The sample carries about 150,000 clones, around 80% recorded once. Sequencing used PBMCs. Every receptor here comes from a man between 18 and 29 years old in good health and CMV-seronegative.

V and J are TRBV19 and TRBJ1-1, with D hard to call. The germline gives CDR1 LNHDA, CDR2 SQIVND (reference sequence). The CDR3 consists of 13 residues. V lost 2 bases to trimming and J lost 3 bases, with 7 bases between them. The CDR3 is CASSIRRDTEAFF. The CDR3 DNA is TGTGCCAGTAGTATACGGAGGGACACTGAAGCTTTCTTT.

This chain joins TRBV5-1 and TRBJ2-3; TRBD2 matches at 9 bases. The CDR3 length is 16 residues. The J segment lost 5 bases and the V segment lost 0 bases, leaving 7 bases of the junction unmatched. CDR1 and CDR2 from the germline V gene are SGHRS and YFSETQ. CDR3 sequence: CASSLVETSGGDTQYF. The CDR3 DNA reads TGCGCCAGCAGCTTGGTAGAGACTAGCGGAGGAGATACGCAGTATTTT.

The chain couples TRBV27 to TRBJ2-3, with unresolved D. Trimming left V 2 bases short and J 2 bases short, with 5 bases between. This CDR3 has 13 residues. Germline V gene sequence: CDR1 MNHEY, CDR2 SMNVEV (reference sequence). The CDR3 nucleotides are TGTGCCAGCAGTTTAGCGAACACAGATACGCAGTATTTT. Protein product: CASSLANTDTQYF.

CDR3 in amino acids: CASNQRLSYNEQFF. CDR3 bases: TGTGCCAGTAACCAGCGGCTTTCCTACAATGAGCAGTTCTTC. The genes are TRBV19 and TRBJ2-1; D is possibly TRBD2 (5 bases). Germline assignment: CDR1 LNHDA and CDR2 SQIVND (reference sequence). Deletions cut 7 bases from V and 1 base from J, with 11 bases between. This CDR3 comprises 14 residues.

The chain combines TRBV21-1 with TRBJ2-3; the DNA was not compared with TRBD2, the D call given in the table. TRBV21-1 is assigned pseudogene status. The CDR3 is made up of 17 amino acids. CDR3 loop: CASSKKRLAGGTDTQYF. The CDR3 bases are TGTGCCAGCAGCAAGAAGCGGCTAGCGGGAGGCACAGATACGCAGTATTTT.

The chain uses TRBV6-6 and TRBJ1-2; D remains unclear. The V end lost 0 bases, the J end lost 4 bases, and 9 bases lay between the germline ends. Germline CDR1 MNHNY, CDR2 SVGAGI (reference sequence). CDR3 length: 14 residues. The CDR3 DNA reads as TGTGCCAGCAGTTACTCGATGGGCGCCTATGGCTACACCTTC. It translates to CASSYSMGAYGYTF.

This clone was recorded a few times. The chain has TRBV7-6 and TRBJ2-5; D is unresolved. The CDR3 consists of 13 residues. V lost 1 base and J 2 bases, leaving 5 bases between the germline ends. CDR1 is SGHVS and CDR2 is FNYEAQ in the germline V gene. CDR3 nucleotides: TGTGCCAGCAGCTTAGAACAGCAAGAGACCCAGTACTTC. Protein product: CASSLEQQETQYF.

This clone was observed a handful of times. V and J are TRBV7-6 and TRBJ1-1, with 10 nucleotides matching TRBD1. Germline CDR1 is SGHVS and CDR2 is FNYEAQ. J was trimmed by 4 bases and V by 4 bases; bases with no gene match: 6. The CDR3 has 15 residues. The CDR3 sequence is CASSYGTGEGTEAFF. CDR3 DNA: TGTGCCAGCAGCTACGGGACAGGGGAAGGCACTGAAGCTTTCTTT.

V is TRBV6-1 and J is TRBJ2-5; 10 bases fit TRBD2. Trimming cost V 6 bases and J 3 bases; bases outside gene matches: 7. The length of the CDR3 is 15 residues. Germline lookup yields CDR1 MNHNS and CDR2 SASEGT. The CDR3 DNA follows: TGTGCCAGCAGAACCCCCGGACTAGCGGAAGAGACCCAGTACTTC. Amino acids: CASRTPGLAEETQYF.

V and J are TRBV5-1 and TRBJ2-3; D perhaps matches TRBD2 (6 bases). Germline values: CDR1 SGHRS, CDR2 YFSETQ. The length of the CDR3 is 15 residues. V shed 0 bases and J shed 5 bases, with 13 bases lying between them. DNA for the CDR3: TGCGCCAGCAGCTTGGGGGACTCGGAGGGAGATACGCAGTATTTT. It yields the protein CASSLGDSEGDTQYF.

V is TRBV18 and J is TRBJ2-1; 7 nucleotides agree with TRBD1. V trimming: 3 bases; J trimming: 11 bases; junction bases outside the gene matches: 7. CDR3 length: 13 residues. Germline assignment: CDR1 KGHSH and CDR2 LQKENI. The CDR3 sequence: CASSPRDRDKQFF. The CDR3 DNA reads TGTGCCAGCTCACCTCGAGACAGGGACAAGCAGTTCTTC.

The V call is TRBV28, the J call TRBJ1-4, with 7 bases that match TRBD1. Germline V CDR1 and CDR2: MDHEN, SYDVKM. V lost 7 bases and J lost 3; bases outside the gene matches: 8. The CDR3 contains 15 residues. CDR3 nucleotide sequence: TGTGCCAGCACTGACTTGGGGACAGCTAATGAAAAACTGTTTTTT. As protein: CASTDLGTANEKLFF.

A word on this clone: The same CDR3 can be traced to other DNA sequences in this sample. V and J are TRBV5-8 and TRBJ2-5; TRBD1 agrees at 7 bases. The CDR3 runs to 14 residues. V was pared by 0 bases and J by 5 bases, with 4 bases of the junction left unmatched. Germline V CDR1 and CDR2: SGHTS, YDEGEE. CDR3 loop: CASSLVQGRETQYF. The CDR3, as DNA: TGTGCCAGCAGCTTGGTACAGGGGCGCGAGACCCAGTACTTC.

This clone was observed a single time. The genes are TRBV5-4 and TRBJ2-7; D might be TRBD2 (6 bases). V gave up 6 bases and J gave up 6 bases, with 16 bases separating them. CDR3 size: 13 residues. The germline gives CDR1 SGHNT, CDR2 YYREEE (reference sequence). In nucleotides, the CDR3 is TGTGCCAGCACCCTAGGAGGGTCGCTCGAGCAGTACTTC. Amino acid sequence: CASTLGGSLEQYF.

DNA of the CDR3: TGTGCCAGCAGCTTGAGACTAGCGGGAGGCGGTCGGGCCTACGAGCAGTACTTC. Protein: CASSLRLAGGGRAYEQYF. This chain joins TRBV11-2 and TRBJ2-7; 13 bases map to TRBD2. This CDR3 spans 18 amino acids. The J segment lost 2 bases and the V segment lost 3 bases, leaving 10 bases of the junction unmatched. The germline V gene has CDR1 SGHAT and CDR2 FQNNGV.

This clone was recorded a few times. V usage is TRBV28 and J usage is TRBJ1-2, with 7 bases fitting TRBD1. The ends lost 4 bases at V and 5 bases at J; junction bases unmatched: 4. CDR1 is MDHEN and CDR2 is SYDVKM in the germline V gene. This CDR3 has 13 residues. CDR3 protein: CASSSGTEYGYTF. CDR3 nucleotides: TGTGCCAGCAGTTCCGGGACAGAGTATGGCTACACCTTC.

This chain links TRBV7-2 with TRBJ1-2; 7 bases are shared with TRBD1. This CDR3 comprises 13 residues. From germline, CDR1 is SGHTA and CDR2 FQGNSA. The V and J ends lost 2 bases and 6 bases, in that order; junction bases with no gene match: 3. As DNA, the CDR3 is TGTGCCAGCAGCTTAAACAGGGGCCATGGCTACACCTTC. Protein product: CASSLNRGHGYTF.

The chain combines TRBV5-1 with TRBJ2-4; 10 positions match TRBD2. Trimming cost V 0 bases and J 8 bases; bases outside gene matches: 2. CDR3 size: 14 residues. Germline values: CDR1 SGHRS, CDR2 YFSETQ. The CDR3 is CASSLEREGDIQYF. CDR3 sequence (DNA): TGCGCCAGCAGCTTGGAGCGGGAGGGGGACATTCAGTACTTC.